A single T cell receptor beta chain is shown here with its context. The germline V gene encodes CDR1 SGHRS and CDR2 YFSETQ. The V segment lost 2 bases and the J segment 6 bases; nucleotides outside the gene matches: 6. The CDR3 loop spans 15 amino acids. The data were obtained in a study of cytomegalovirus exposure and HLA in healthy donors. The PCR employed 60 Vbeta primers together with 13 Jbeta primers. This table comes from immunoSEQ multiplex PCR, and its TCRdb copy is limited to in-frame clones, with some not included. Here the sample spans 150,000 to 200,000 clones, 80% to 85% being singletons.

What was sequenced was PBMCs. The TCR was taken from a boy aged 2 to 9 in good health and CMV-seronegative. The gene calls are TRBV5-1 and TRBJ2-1; 9 bases agree with TRBD2. The CDR3 DNA is TGCGCCAGCAGCTTAGAAGGACTAGCGACCAATGAGCAGTTCTTC. Translating it yields CASSLEGLATNEQFF.